This T cell receptor (beta chain) was captured by sequencing in a study of blood T cell repertoires in COVID-19. For the study at large: Specimens from acute and convalescent COVID-19 originated in the United States, Italy and Spain.

In the original processing: Reference gene primer amplification yielded estimated nucleated cell counts. Using immunoSEQ multiplex PCR, the repertoire was profiled, and TCRdb retains in-frame clones only, with some absent. The DNA gave D and trimming, while V, J and clone size come from that table. The data contain roughly 210,000 clones, over 75% of them seen just once; the ten biggest clones take up around 7%. Recruitment covered about two dozen US areas and drew participants whose ages spanned roughly 18 to 89 years. The V segment lost 3 bases and the J segment 3 bases; nucleotides outside the gene matches: 3. This CDR3 comprises 13 residues. The germline V gene encodes CDR1 DFQATT and CDR2 SNEGSKA (reference sequence).

The genes are TRBV20-1 and TRBJ2-7, with TRBD2 matching 9 bases. The origin of this receptor is a man aged 30 to 45 in a cohort exposed to, infected with or recovered from COVID-19 (not recorded which). The specimen sequenced was PBMCs or T cells enriched from blood (not recorded which). CDR3 nucleotide sequence: TGCAGTGCTAGTAGCGGGAGCTTCTACGAGCAGTACTTC. Its protein is CSASSGSFYEQYF.